This T cell receptor beta chain stems from a study of early T cells in non-severe SARS-CoV-2 infection. Overall study context: Sequencing targeted bulk RNA from unsorted whole blood, leaving chains unpaired.

In TCRdb, the 5' RACE reads were re-called with MiXCR into one record per CDR3 protein. Among tens of thousands of distinct CDR3 sequences, roughly 13% were seen once, and the ten largest hold approximately 11%. Study-level findings and limits: Clonotype matching in VDJdb favored anti-spike CD8 responses and did not capture private and CD4 specificities.

This CDR3 is 14 amino acids long. Germline V lookup: CDR1 SGHAT, CDR2 FQNNGV. Trimming pared 4 bases from V and 6 bases from J, leaving 14 bases between. The sample holds many counts of this clonotype. Its antigen is unknown. The V call is TRBV11-2, the J call TRBJ2-3; no clear D. Sequencing used whole blood. The TCR sequence derives from an adult who was a healthcare worker with PCR-confirmed SARS-CoV-2 infection or an uninfected control (not recorded which). This chain's CDR3 is CASSWVGRVDTQYF. CDR3 DNA sequence: TGTGCCAGCAGCTGGGTCGGACGGGTCGATACGCAGTATTTT. Based on the CDR3 plus reference TRBV11-2 and TRBJ2-3, the full variable domain is EAGVAQSPRYKIIEKRQSVAFWCNPISGHATLYWYQQILGQGPKLLIQFQNNGVVDDSQLPKDRFSAERLKGVDSTLKIQPAKLEDSAVYLCASSWVGRVDTQYFGPGTRLTVL.